The following is a T cell receptor (beta chain) sequence with its context. The beta constant-region primer was an equimolar mix of two oligonucleotides covering TRBC1 and TRBC2. TCRdb used MiXCR to reprocess the UMI-ligation and nested PCR reads, holding one entry per CDR3 protein. The sample lists roughly 27,000 distinct CDR3 sequences; about 10% were seen once. This entry belongs to a study of naive and memory T cell subsets. V lost 0 bases, J lost 4 bases, and 0 bases stayed unmatched. The V gene's germline CDR1 is MNHNY and CDR2 SVGAGI (reference sequence). The CDR3 is 14 residues long. This chain uses TRBV6-6 with TRBJ2-7, with 10 positions matching TRBD1. Sequencing was performed on effector memory CD4+ T cells from blood. The subset denotes: effector memory, CD45RA- CD27-. This TCR was sampled from a human donor in good health. CDR3 in amino acids: CASSYSGQGYEQYF. As DNA, the CDR3 is TGTGCCAGCAGTTACTCGGGACAGGGGTACGAGCAGTACTTC.